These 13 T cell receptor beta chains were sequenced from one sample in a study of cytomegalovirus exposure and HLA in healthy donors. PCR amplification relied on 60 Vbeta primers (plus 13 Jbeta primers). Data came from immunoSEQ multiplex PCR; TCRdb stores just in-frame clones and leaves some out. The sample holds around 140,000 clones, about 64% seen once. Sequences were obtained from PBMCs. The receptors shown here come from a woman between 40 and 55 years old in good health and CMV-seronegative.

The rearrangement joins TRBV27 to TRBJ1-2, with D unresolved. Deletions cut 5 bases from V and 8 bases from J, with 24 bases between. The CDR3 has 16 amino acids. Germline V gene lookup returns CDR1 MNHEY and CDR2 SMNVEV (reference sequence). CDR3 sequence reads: CASSPVAFPGGGGYTF. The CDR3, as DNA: TGTGCCAGCAGTCCCGTCGCCTTTCCAGGAGGTGGCGGCTACACCTTC.

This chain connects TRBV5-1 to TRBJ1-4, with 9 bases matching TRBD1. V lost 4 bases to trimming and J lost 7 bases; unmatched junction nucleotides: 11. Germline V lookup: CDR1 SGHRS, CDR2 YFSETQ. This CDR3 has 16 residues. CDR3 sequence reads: CASSNGQGNVGEKLFF. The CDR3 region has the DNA TGCGCCAGCAGCAACGGACAGGGGAACGTTGGTGAAAAACTGTTTTTT.

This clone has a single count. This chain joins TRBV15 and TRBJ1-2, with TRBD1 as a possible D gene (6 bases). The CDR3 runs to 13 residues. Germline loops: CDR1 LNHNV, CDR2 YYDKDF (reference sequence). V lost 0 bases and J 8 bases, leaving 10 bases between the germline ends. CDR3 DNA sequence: TGTGCCACCAGCAGAGAATCAGGGGAAGGCTACACCTTC. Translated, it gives CATSRESGEGYTF.

CDR3 coding DNA: TGTGCCAGCAGCTTAATGGGGACAGGGCTGGGGAGAAATCAGCCCCAGCATTTT. Translation: CASSLMGTGLGRNQPQHF. The V call is TRBV7-8, the J call TRBJ1-5; TRBD1 matches 9 bases. The ends lost 2 bases at V and 4 bases at J; junction bases unmatched: 12. The CDR3 is 18 residues long. The germline gives CDR1 SGHVS, CDR2 FQNEAQ.

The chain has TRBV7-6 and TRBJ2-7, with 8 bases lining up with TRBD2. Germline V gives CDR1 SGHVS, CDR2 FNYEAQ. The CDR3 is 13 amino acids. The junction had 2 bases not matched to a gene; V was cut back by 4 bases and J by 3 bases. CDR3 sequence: CASSSTSGYEQYF. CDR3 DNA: TGTGCCAGCAGCTCTACTAGCGGCTACGAGCAGTACTTC.

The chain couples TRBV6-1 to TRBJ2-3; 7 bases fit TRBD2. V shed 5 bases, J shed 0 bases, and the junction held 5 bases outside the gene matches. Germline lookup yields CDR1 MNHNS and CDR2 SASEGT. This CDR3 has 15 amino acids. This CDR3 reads CASSLASGSTDTQYF. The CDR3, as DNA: TGTGCCAGCAGTTTGGCTAGCGGTAGCACAGATACGCAGTATTTT.

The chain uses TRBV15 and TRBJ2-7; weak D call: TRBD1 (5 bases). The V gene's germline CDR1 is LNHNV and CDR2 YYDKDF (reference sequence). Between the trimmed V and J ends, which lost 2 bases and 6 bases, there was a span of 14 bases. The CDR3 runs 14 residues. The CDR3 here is CATSRIQGLGEQYF. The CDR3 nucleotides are TGTGCCACCAGCAGAATCCAGGGTCTGGGCGAGCAGTACTTC. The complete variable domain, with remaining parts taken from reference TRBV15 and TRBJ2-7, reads DAMVIQNPRYQVTQFGKPVTLSCSQTLNHNVMYWYQQKSSQAPKLLFHYYDKDFNNEADTPDNFQSRRPNTSFCFLDIRSPGLGDTAMYLCATSRIQGLGEQYFGPGTRLTVT.

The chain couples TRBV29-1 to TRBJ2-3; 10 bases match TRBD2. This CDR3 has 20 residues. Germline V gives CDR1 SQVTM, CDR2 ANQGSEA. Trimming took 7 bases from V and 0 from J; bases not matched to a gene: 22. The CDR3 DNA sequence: TGCAGCGCCTCCCCCCCGCTACTAGCGGGGCCCGATTCTAGCACAGATACGCAGTATTTT. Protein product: CSASPPLLAGPDSSTDTQYF.

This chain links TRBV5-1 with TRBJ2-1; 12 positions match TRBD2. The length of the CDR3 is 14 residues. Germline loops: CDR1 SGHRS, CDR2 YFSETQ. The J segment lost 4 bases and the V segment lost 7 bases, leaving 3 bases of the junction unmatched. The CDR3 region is CASRTSGEYNEQFF. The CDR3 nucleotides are TGCGCCAGCCGGACTAGCGGGGAATACAATGAGCAGTTCTTC.

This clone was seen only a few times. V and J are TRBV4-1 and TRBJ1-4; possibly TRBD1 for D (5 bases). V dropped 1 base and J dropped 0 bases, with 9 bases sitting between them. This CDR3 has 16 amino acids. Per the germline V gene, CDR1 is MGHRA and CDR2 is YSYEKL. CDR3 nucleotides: TGCGCCAGCAGCCAAGGTCAACAGGCAACTAATGAAAAACTGTTTTTT. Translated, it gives CASSQGQQATNEKLFF.

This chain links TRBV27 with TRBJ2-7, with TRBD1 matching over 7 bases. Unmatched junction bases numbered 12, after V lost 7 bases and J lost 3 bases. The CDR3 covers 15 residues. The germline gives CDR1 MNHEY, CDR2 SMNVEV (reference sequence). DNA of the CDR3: TGTGCCAGCAAGCGAGACAGGGACCCTTACTACGAGCAGTACTTC. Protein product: CASKRDRDPYYEQYF.

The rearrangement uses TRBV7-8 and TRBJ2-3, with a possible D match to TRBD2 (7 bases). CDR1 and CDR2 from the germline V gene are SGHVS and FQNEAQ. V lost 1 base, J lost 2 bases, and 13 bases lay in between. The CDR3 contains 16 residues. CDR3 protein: CASSLEGGAYTDTQYF. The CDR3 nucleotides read TGTGCCAGCAGCTTAGAGGGGGGGGCCTACACAGATACGCAGTATTTT.

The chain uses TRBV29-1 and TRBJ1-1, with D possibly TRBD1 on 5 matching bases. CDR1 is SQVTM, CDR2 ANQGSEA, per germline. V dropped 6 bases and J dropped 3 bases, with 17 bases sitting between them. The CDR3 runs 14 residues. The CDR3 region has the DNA TGCAGCGTCCTTCGGGGGAGACGGGACACTGAAGCTTTCTTT. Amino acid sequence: CSVLRGRRDTEAFF.